This is a list of T cell receptor beta chains from one sample in a study of T-cell reconstitution after alpha-beta-depleted transplantation in children. MiXCR was run by TCRdb on the PCR reads, yielding one entry per CDR3 protein. This table has 15,000 or so distinct CDR3 sequences, about 5% appearing once. Sequenced here: PBMCs, sampled before TCRalphabeta/CD19-depleted stem cell transplant. Receptors were obtained from a boy between 5 and 17 years old with acute lymphoblastic leukemia, due to receive a stem cell transplant. The CDR3 runs from the conserved cysteine through the conserved F or W. A D gene is named only where the DNA matches it firmly. Clone sizes are given selectively: once, few, many, or a class where the clone is expanded.

clone size,V gene,CDR3 length,J gene,D gene,CDR3 protein,CDR3 DNA
medium-sized,TRBV20-1,15,TRBJ2-1,TRBD1,CSAGQGVSPYNEQFF,TGCAGTGCTGGGCAGGGGGTTTCTCCCTACAATGAGCAGTTCTTC
many,TRBV18,11,TRBJ2-5,NA,CASSLEETQYF,TGTGCCAGCTCACTGGAAGAGACCCAGTACTTC
many,TRBV11-2,16,TRBJ1-4,NA,CASSPRPDGLGEKLFF,TGTGCCAGCAGCCCGCGCCCGGACGGCTTGGGTGAAAAACTGTTTTTT
many,TRBV7-9,12,TRBJ2-3,NA,CASRPRADTQYF,TGTGCCAGCAGACCAAGGGCAGATACGCAGTATTTT
many,TRBV19,15,TRBJ1-1,NA,CASSIFGSLETEAFF,TGTGCCAGTAGTATCTTTGGGTCCCTTGAGACTGAAGCTTTCTTT
medium-sized,TRBV4-3,17,TRBJ2-3,TRBD2,CASSQVVAGALTDTQYF,TGCGCCAGCAGCCAAGTTGTAGCGGGGGCCCTCACAGATACGCAGTATTTT
many,TRBV27,16,TRBJ1-1,TRBD1,CASSSGQGGLGTEAFF,TGTGCCAGCAGTAGCGGACAGGGAGGATTAGGCACTGAAGCTTTCTTT
NA,TRBV11-3,15,TRBJ2-1,TRBD2,CASSLVAGGYNEQLF,TGTGCCAGCAGCTTGGTAGCGGGAGGTTACAATGAGCAGCTCTTC
many,TRBV20-1,13,TRBJ2-1,TRBD2,CSARTSYYNEQFF,TGCAGTGCTAGGACTAGCTATTACAATGAGCAGTTCTTC
many,TRBV6-1,15,TRBJ2-1,TRBD2,CASSDQTGGYNEQFF,TGTGCCAGCAGTGACCAAACGGGAGGGTACAATGAGCAGTTCTTC
many,TRBV12-3/TRBV12-4,16,TRBJ2-2,NA,CASSLRRRLNTGELFF,TGTGCCAGCAGTCTCCGGAGGCGGTTAAACACCGGGGAGCTGTTTTTT
many,TRBV6-5,15,TRBJ2-2,NA,CASSYLGGETGELFF,TGTGCCAGCAGTTATCTGGGGGGCGAAACCGGGGAGCTGTTTTTT
many,TRBV25-1,16,TRBJ2-2,TRBD2,CASSEVGGPNTGELFF,TGTGCCAGCAGTGAGGTGGGAGGGCCGAACACCGGGGAGCTGTTTTTT
many,TRBV20-1,14,TRBJ1-2,TRBD1,CSAFRDRGRRGYTF,TGCAGTGCCTTCCGGGACAGGGGGCGAAGGGGCTACACCTTC
many,TRBV20-1,14,TRBJ2-3,NA,CSAGPGSGTDTQYF,TGCAGTGCTGGACCGGGGTCCGGCACAGATACGCAGTATTTT
many,TRBV4-2,17,TRBJ2-2,NA,CASSQGGGPANTGELFF,TGTGCCAGCAGCCAGGGAGGGGGGCCTGCGAACACCGGGGAGCTGTTTTTT
many,TRBV7-9,13,TRBJ2-2,NA,CASSLLVTGELFF,TGTGCCAGCAGCCTCCTGGTCACCGGGGAGCTGTTTTTT
many,TRBV6-5,19,TRBJ2-3,NA,CASSYFTPRGTRGTDTQYF,TGTGCCAGCAGTTACTTCACCCCCCGGGGCACTAGAGGCACAGATACGCAGTATTTT
many,TRBV29-1,12,TRBJ1-2,NA,CSVEPQSGGYTF,TGCAGCGTTGAACCACAGTCTGGGGGCTACACCTTC
many,TRBV7-2,16,TRBJ2-1,NA,CASSPRETSSYNEQFF,TGTGCCAGCAGCCCCCGGGAGACATCCTCCTACAATGAGCAGTTCTTC
many,TRBV6-5,14,TRBJ2-5,NA,CASSYSLRLTTQYF,TGTGCCAGCAGTTACTCCCTCAGACTGACAACCCAGTACTTC
many,TRBV7-2,14,TRBJ1-4,NA,CASSLGLRSEKLFF,TGTGCCAGCAGCTTAGGACTTCGATCAGAAAAACTGTTTTTT
medium-sized,TRBV20-1,15,TRBJ2-7,TRBD2,CSARDLKGGALEQYF,TGCAGTGCTAGAGATCTAAAGGGAGGGGCTCTCGAGCAGTACTTC
many,TRBV30,14,TRBJ2-2,NA,CAWSVGTNTGELFF,TGTGCCTGGAGTGTAGGGACAAATACCGGGGAGCTGTTTTTT
many,TRBV12-3/TRBV12-4,12,TRBJ2-7,TRBD1,CASSPGQGLQYF,TGTGCCAGCAGCCCGGGACAGGGATTGCAGTACTTC
medium-sized,TRBV10-3,14,TRBJ2-5,TRBD1,CAISQTGGRETQYF,TGTGCCATCAGCCAGACAGGGGGCAGGGAGACCCAGTACTTC
many,TRBV12-3/TRBV12-4,18,TRBJ2-7,TRBD2,CASSLNRLAGDAGYEQYF,TGTGCCAGCAGTTTAAACCGACTAGCGGGGGACGCCGGATACGAGCAGTACTTC